This TCR beta chain appears in the sequencing data of a study of blood T cell repertoires in COVID-19. The overall study: Some COVID-19 samples were acute and others convalescent; all came from the United States, Italy and Spain. Sources were T cells, B-cell-depleted T cells, or PBMCs; the material itself was cDNA or gDNA.

Germline CDR1 SGHVS, CDR2 FQNEAQ. The CDR3 runs 16 residues. V lost 1 base and J 2 bases, leaving 15 bases between the germline ends. As processed by the authors: By means of reference gene primer amplification, nucleated cell counts were estimated. Only in-frame clones appear in the TCRdb table, and some are missing; sequencing was by immunoSEQ multiplex PCR. V and J calls and clone size are as listed in that table; D and trimming were resolved from the DNA. This table has approximately 260,000 clones, about 80% appearing once. Material for sequencing was peripheral blood. The source is a human donor in a cohort sampled during active COVID-19. The rearrangement joins TRBV7-8 to TRBJ2-7, with D possibly matching TRBD2 (6 bases). Here the CDR3 DNA reads TGTGCCAGCAGCTTAGATTCAGGGAGGTCACCCTACGAGCAGTACTTC. Its translation: CASSLDSGRSPYEQYF.